This T cell receptor (beta chain) was observed in a study of blood T cell repertoires in COVID-19. Using immunoSEQ multiplex PCR, the repertoire was profiled, and TCRdb retains in-frame clones only, with some absent. The sample holds about 100,000 clones; roughly 85% are singletons and the top ten take around 2%. This CDR3 is built from 15 residues. Germline V CDR1 and CDR2: SNHLY, FYNNEI. The V end lost 4 bases, the J end lost 0 bases, and 12 bases lay between the germline ends. This chain links TRBV2 with TRBJ1-1, with unresolved D. The receptor comes from a man aged 45-65 years with active COVID-19. The specimen sequenced was peripheral blood. CDR3 amino acids: CASSVETVMNTEAFF. DNA of the CDR3: TGTGCCAGCAGTGTGGAGACGGTTATGAACACTGAAGCTTTCTTT.